This T cell receptor (beta chain) stems from a study of blood T cell repertoires in COVID-19. As for the study in general: Italy, Spain and the United States were the sources of the convalescent and acute COVID-19 samples. The cDNA or gDNA used as material had been derived from T cells, B-cell-depleted T cells, or PBMCs.

The authors' processing: Amplification of reference gene primers was used by the study to estimate nucleated cell counts. Libraries were prepared by immunoSEQ multiplex PCR; TCRdb keeps only in-frame clonotypes and omits some of them. V and J calls and clone size are those listed in that table; D and trimming were worked out from the DNA. Altogether about 110,000 clones are present, roughly 70% being singletons, with the ten largest covering 1.5% to 2%. The V and J ends lost 2 bases and 8 bases respectively, with 11 bases between them. The CDR3 is made up of 13 amino acids. Germline CDR1 reads MNHEY; CDR2 reads SMNVEV (reference sequence).

The rearrangement joins TRBV27 to TRBJ2-3; a weak D match, TRBD2 (6 bases). The sequence derives from a woman aged 40-49 years with acute or convalescent COVID-19. The sequenced material came from peripheral blood. Here the CDR3 DNA reads TGTGCCAGCAGTTTAACTAGCTGGGGTACGCAGTATTTT. Residues: CASSLTSWGTQYF.